Here is one TCR beta chain with its context. The CDR3 is 14 amino acids. In germline, CDR1 is SGHRS, CDR2 YFSETQ. Trimming cost V 3 bases and J 3 bases, with 12 bases left between them. These data come from a study of Ad26.COV2.S vaccination and SARS-CoV-2 variants. The data were produced by immunoSEQ multiplex PCR, yet TCRdb's version contains in-frame clones alone and is incomplete. This table has approximately 360,000 clones, approximately 83% appearing once. Indicated treatment: roughly 18 received Ad26.COV2.S at low or high dose, single or two shots; 5 received placebo; per-sample allocation not given. Sampling happened 63 days after the first vaccine or placebo injection. Wuhan-strain SARS-CoV-2 spike was expressed by the Ad26 vector that made up the vaccine.

The clonotype originates from a person aged 18-65 years who received the Ad26.COV2.S COVID-19 vaccine or a placebo. The chain is built from TRBV5-1 and TRBJ1-1, with D unresolved. The sample consisted of peripheral blood, taken in a trial of Ad26.COV2.S vaccine versus placebo. The CDR3 region has the DNA TGCGCCAGCAGCTGGGCCCCTTTGGACACTGAAGCTTTCTTT. Its protein product is CASSWAPLDTEAFF.